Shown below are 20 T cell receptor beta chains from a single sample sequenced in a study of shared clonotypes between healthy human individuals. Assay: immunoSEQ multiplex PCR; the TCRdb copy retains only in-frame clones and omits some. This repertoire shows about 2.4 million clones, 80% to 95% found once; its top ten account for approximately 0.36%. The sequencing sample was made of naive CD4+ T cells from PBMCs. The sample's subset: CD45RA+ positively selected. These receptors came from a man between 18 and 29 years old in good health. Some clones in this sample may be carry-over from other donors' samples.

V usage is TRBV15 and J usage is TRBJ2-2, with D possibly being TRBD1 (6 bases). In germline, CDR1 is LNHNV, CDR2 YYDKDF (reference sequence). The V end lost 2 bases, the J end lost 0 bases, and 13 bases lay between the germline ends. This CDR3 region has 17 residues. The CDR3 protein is CATSRMRGTTNTGELFF. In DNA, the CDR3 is TGTGCCACCAGCAGAATGAGAGGGACAACGAACACCGGGGAGCTGTTTTTT. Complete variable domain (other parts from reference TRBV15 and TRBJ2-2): DAMVIQNPRYQVTQFGKPVTLSCSQTLNHNVMYWYQQKSSQAPKLLFHYYDKDFNNEADTPDNFQSRRPNTSFCFLDIRSPGLGDTAMYLCATSRMRGTTNTGELFFGEGSRLTVL.

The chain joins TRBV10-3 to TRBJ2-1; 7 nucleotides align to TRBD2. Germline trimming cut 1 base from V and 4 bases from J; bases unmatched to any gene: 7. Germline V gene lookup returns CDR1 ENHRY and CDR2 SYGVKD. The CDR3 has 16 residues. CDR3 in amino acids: CAISEYGGSSYNEQFF. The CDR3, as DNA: TGTGCCATCAGTGAGTATGGCGGGAGCAGTTACAATGAGCAGTTCTTC.

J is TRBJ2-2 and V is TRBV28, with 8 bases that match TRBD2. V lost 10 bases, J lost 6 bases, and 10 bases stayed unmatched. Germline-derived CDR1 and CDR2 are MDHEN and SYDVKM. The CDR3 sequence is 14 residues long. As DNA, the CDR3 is TGTGCCACCACCCCAGCGGGAGATGCCGGGGAGCTGTTTTTT. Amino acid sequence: CATTPAGDAGELFF. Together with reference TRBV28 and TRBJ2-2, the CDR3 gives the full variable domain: DVKVTQSSRYLVKRTGEKVFLECVQDMDHENMFWYRQDPGLGLRLIYFSYDVKMKEKGDIPEGYSVSREKKERFSLILESASTNQTSMYLCATTPAGDAGELFFGEGSRLTVL.

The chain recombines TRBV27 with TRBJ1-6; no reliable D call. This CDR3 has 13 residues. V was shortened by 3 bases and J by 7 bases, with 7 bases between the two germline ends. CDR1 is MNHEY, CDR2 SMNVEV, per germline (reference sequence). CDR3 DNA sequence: TGTGCCAGCAGTTTCCCAGGAAATTCACCCCTCCACTTT. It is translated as CASSFPGNSPLHF.

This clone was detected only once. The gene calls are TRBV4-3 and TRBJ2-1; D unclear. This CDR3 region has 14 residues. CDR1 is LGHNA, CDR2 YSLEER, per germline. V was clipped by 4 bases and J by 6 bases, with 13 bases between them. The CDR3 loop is CASSPSINSNEQFF. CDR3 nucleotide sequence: TGCGCCAGCAGCCCCTCTATTAACAGCAATGAGCAGTTCTTC.

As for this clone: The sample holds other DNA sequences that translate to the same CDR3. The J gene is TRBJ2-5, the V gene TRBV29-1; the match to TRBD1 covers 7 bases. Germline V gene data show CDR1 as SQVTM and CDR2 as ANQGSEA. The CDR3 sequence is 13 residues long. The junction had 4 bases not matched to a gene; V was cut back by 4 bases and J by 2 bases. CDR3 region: CSVAGTAQETQYF. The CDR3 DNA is TGCAGCGTTGCGGGGACAGCACAAGAGACCCAGTACTTC.

CDR3 protein: CASSPSRASREQYF. The CDR3 nucleotides are TGTGCCAGCAGCCCCAGCAGGGCTAGTCGCGAGCAGTACTTC. J is TRBJ2-7 and V is TRBV7-9; a weak D match, TRBD1 (5 bases). From germline, CDR1 is SEHNR and CDR2 FQNEAQ (reference sequence). Trimming stripped 5 bases from V and 6 bases from J, with 17 bases between. This CDR3 region has 14 residues.

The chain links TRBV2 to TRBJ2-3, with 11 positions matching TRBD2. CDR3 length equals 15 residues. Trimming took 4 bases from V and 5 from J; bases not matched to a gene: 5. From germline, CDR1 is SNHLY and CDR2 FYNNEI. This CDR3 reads CASSASGLAGDTQYF. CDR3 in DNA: TGTGCCAGCAGTGCTTCAGGACTAGCGGGAGATACGCAGTATTTT.

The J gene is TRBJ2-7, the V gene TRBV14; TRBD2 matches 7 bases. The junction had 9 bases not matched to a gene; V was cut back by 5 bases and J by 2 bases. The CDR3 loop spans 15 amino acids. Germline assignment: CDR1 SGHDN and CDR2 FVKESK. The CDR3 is CASSSLSGAAYEQYF. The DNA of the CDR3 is TGTGCCAGCAGCTCCTTGAGCGGGGCTGCCTACGAGCAGTACTTC.

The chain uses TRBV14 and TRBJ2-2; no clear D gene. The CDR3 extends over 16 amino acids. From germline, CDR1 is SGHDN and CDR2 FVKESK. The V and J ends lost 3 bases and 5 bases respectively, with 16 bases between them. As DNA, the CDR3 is TGTGCCAGCAGCCATCAGTCCACGACGATTACCGGGGAGCTGTTTTTT. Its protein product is CASSHQSTTITGELFF.

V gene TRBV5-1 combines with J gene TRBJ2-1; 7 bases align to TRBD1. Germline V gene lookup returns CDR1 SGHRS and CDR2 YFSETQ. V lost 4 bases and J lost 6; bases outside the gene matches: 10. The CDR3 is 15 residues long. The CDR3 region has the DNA TGCGCCAGCAGCCTTTTCGGACAGGCCGTCAATGAGCAGTTCTTC. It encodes CASSLFGQAVNEQFF.

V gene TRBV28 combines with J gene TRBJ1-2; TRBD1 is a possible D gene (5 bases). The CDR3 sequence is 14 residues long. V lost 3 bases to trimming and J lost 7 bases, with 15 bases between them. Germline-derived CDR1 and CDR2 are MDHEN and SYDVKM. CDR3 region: CASSFGAGALGYTF. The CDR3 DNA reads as TGTGCCAGCAGTTTCGGGGCTGGGGCCCTTGGCTACACCTTC.

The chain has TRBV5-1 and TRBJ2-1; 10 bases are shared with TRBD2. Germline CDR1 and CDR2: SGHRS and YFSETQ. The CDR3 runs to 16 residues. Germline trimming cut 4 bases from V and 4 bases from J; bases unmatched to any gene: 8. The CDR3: CASSLGLAIEYNEQFF. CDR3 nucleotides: TGCGCCAGCAGCCTGGGACTAGCGATTGAGTACAATGAGCAGTTCTTC.

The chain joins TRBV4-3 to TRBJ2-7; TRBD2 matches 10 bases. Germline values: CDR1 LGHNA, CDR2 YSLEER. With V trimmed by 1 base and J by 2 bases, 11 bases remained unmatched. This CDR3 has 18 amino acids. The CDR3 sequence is CASSQAASGSGPPYEQYF. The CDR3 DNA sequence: TGCGCCAGCAGCCAAGCGGCTAGCGGGAGTGGACCTCCCTACGAGCAGTACTTC.

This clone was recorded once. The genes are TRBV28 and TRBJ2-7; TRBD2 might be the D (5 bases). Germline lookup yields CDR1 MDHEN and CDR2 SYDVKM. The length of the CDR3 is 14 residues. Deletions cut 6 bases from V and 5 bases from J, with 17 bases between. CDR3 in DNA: TGTGCCAGCAGACCCGCCAGAGGGAGCCACGAGCAGTACTTC. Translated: CASRPARGSHEQYF.

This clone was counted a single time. The CDR3 bases are TGTGCCAGCAGCTTTGACTCCAGGTACTCTGGAAACACCATATATTTT. Its translation: CASSFDSRYSGNTIYF. The chain couples TRBV7-2 to TRBJ1-3; D gene uncertain. V was cut by 3 bases and J by 0 bases, with 12 bases left in between. The CDR3 contains 16 residues. Germline V gives CDR1 SGHTA, CDR2 FQGNSA.

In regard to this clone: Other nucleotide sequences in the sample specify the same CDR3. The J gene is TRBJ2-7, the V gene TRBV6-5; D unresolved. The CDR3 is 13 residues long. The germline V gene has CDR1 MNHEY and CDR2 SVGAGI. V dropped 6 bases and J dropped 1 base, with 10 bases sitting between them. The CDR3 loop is CASSLDGSYEQYF. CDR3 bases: TGTGCCAGCAGCCTGGACGGTTCCTACGAGCAGTACTTC.

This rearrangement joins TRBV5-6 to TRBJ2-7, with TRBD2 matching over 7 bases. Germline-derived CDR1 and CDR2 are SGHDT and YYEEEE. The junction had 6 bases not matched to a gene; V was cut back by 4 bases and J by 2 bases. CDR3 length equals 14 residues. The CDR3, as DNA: TGTGCCAGCAGCCTCGGCGGGACTACCTACGAGCAGTACTTC. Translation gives CASSLGGTTYEQYF.

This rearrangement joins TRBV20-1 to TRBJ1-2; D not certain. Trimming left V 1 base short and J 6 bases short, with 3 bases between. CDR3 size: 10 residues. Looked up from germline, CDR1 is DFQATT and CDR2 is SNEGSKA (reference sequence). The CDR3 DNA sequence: TGCAGTGCTAGAGCGAATGGCTACACCTTC. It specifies CSARANGYTF.

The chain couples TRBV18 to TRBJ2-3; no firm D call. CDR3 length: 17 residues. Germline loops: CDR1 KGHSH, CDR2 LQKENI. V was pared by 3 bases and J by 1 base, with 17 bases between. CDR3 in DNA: TGTGCCAGCTCACCTTCCGGATGGGGTGCGGGCACAGATACGCAGTATTTT. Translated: CASSPSGWGAGTDTQYF.